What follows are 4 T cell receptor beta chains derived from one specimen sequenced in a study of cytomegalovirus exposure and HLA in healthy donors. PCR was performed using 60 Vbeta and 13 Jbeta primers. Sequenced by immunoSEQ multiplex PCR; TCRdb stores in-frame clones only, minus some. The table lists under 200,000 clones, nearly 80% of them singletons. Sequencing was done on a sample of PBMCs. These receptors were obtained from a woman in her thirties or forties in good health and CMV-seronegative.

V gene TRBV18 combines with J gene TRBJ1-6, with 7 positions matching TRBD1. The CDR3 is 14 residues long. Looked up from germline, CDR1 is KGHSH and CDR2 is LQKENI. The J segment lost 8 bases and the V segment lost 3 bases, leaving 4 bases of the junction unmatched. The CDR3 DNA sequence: TGTGCCAGCTCACCCAGGGGGGACGATTCACCCCTCCACTTT. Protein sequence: CASSPRGDDSPLHF.

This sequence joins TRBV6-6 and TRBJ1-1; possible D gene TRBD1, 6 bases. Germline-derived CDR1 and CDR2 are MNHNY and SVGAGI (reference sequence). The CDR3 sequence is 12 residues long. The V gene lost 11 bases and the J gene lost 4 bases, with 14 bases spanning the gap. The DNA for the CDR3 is TGTGCCGGCGGAGAAGGGGGCACTGAAGCTTTCTTT. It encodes CAGGEGGTEAFF.

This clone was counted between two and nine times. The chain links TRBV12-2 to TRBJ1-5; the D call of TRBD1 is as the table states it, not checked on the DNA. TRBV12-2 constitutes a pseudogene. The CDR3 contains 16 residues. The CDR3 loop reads CASRFKRGQGNQPQHF. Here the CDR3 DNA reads TGTGCAAGTCGCTTCAAGAGGGGACAGGGGAATCAGCCCCAGCATTTT.

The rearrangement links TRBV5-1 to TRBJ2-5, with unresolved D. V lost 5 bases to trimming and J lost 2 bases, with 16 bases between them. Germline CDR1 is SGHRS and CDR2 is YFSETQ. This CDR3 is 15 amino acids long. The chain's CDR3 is CASRPMPSSQETQYF. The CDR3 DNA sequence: TGCGCCAGCAGACCGATGCCCAGTTCTCAAGAGACCCAGTACTTC.